Shown below are 20 T cell receptor beta chains from a single sample sequenced in a study of regulatory T cells in long-lasting Graves disease. The time point here: newly diagnosed GD, antithyroid drugs for less than 3 months. From PBMCs, RNA was extracted and then used to make the TCR library. Arm-PCR of CDR3 regions and iRepertoire HTBI primers were used to build TCR beta libraries. Using its own MiXCR run on the multiplex PCR reads, TCRdb lists one record per CDR3 protein. The table includes about 430,000 distinct CDR3 sequences, roughly 15% detected once. The same data also contributed to another study, on T cells in Graves' hyperthyroidism and ophthalmopathy.

The sample was peripheral blood mononuclear cells (PBMCs), taken at new diagnosis, from a patient treated with antithyroid drugs. These receptors all stem from a middle-aged woman with Graves disease.

V usage is TRBV19 and J usage is TRBJ1-5; D is unclear. The CDR3 spans 16 residues. In germline, CDR1 is LNHDA, CDR2 SQIVND (reference sequence). Trimming left V 2 bases short and J 0 bases short, with 11 bases between. CDR3 sequence: CASSIIPRGSNQPQHF. As DNA, the CDR3 is TGTGCCAGTAGTATAATCCCCCGAGGTAGCAATCAGCCCCAGCATTTT.

The V and J genes are TRBV11-2 and TRBJ1-4; D is unclear. This CDR3 region has 13 residues. Germline V gene lookup returns CDR1 SGHAT and CDR2 FQNNGV. V lost 2 bases and J lost 6, with 7 bases in between. CDR3 coding DNA: TGTGCCAGCAGCTTACGGCAAGATGAAAAACTGTTTTTT. Its translation: CASSLRQDEKLFF.

This clonotype was detected ten times or more. The chain couples TRBV10-3 to TRBJ1-6; a weak D match, TRBD1 (6 bases). V was shortened by 7 bases and J by 10 bases, with 17 bases between the two germline ends. CDR1 and CDR2 from the germline V gene are ENHRY and SYGVKD. This CDR3 is 14 amino acids long. The CDR3 DNA reads as TGTGCCATCAACCCGGGGGGGGCGGCCTCACCCCTCCACTTT. This gives the protein CAINPGGAASPLHF.

This clonotype appeared many times. The rearrangement uses TRBV28 and TRBJ1-5; unclear D gene. CDR3 length: 15 residues. Trimming took 5 bases from V and 0 from J, leaving 11 bases between them. The V gene's germline CDR1 is MDHEN and CDR2 SYDVKM. The CDR3 DNA sequence: TGTGCCAGCAGTCTGGGTGCAGCTAGCAATCAGCCCCAGCATTTT. Its translation: CASSLGAASNQPQHF.

The chain couples TRBV7-9 to TRBJ2-3; D could derive from TRBD1 or TRBD2 (5 bases each). V lost 5 bases, J lost 2 bases, and 17 bases lay in between. This CDR3 contains 16 residues. Germline-derived CDR1 and CDR2 are SEHNR and FQNEAQ (reference sequence). The CDR3 region has the DNA TGTGCCAGCAGCAACTACCGGGGCCCTCTCACAGATACGCAGTATTTT. Translated: CASSNYRGPLTDTQYF.

In its sample, this clonotype was seen a few times. V is TRBV4-2 and J is TRBJ1-6; tentative D call: TRBD1 (5 bases). Trimming took off 1 base at V and 3 bases at J, with 7 bases between the two ends. CDR1 and CDR2 (germline): LGHNA, YNFKEQ. This CDR3 comprises 15 residues. CDR3 loop: CASSQGDSYNSPLHF. Here the CDR3 DNA reads TGTGCCAGCAGCCAAGGTGACAGCTATAATTCACCCCTCCACTTT.

This clonotype has only one observation. The J gene is TRBJ2-4, the V gene TRBV2, with TRBD1 as a possible D gene (6 bases). The V gene lost 6 bases and the J gene lost 1 base, with 10 bases spanning the gap. Germline lookup yields CDR1 SNHLY and CDR2 FYNNEI. The CDR3 has 14 residues. CDR3 loop: CASSRDMAKNIQYF. In nucleotides, the CDR3 is TGTGCCAGCAGCCGGGACATGGCCAAAAACATTCAGTACTTC.

This chain links TRBV7-2 with TRBJ2-3; 8 nucleotides agree with TRBD1. CDR3 length: 16 residues. After removal of 5 bases from V and 4 bases from J, the junction contained 11 bases not matched to a gene. The V gene's germline CDR1 is SGHTA and CDR2 FQGNSA. DNA of the CDR3: TGTGCCAGCAGCGGGGACAGGTTTAGATTTGCAGATACGCAGTATTTT. It yields the protein CASSGDRFRFADTQYF.

This chain links TRBV6-1 with TRBJ1-1; TRBD1 agrees at 9 bases. The ends lost 6 bases at V and 1 base at J; junction bases unmatched: 3. The germline gives CDR1 MNHNS, CDR2 SASEGT. CDR3 length: 14 residues. The chain's CDR3 is CASRRDRENTEAFF. DNA of the CDR3: TGTGCCAGCAGGCGGGACAGGGAGAACACTGAAGCTTTCTTT.

This clonotype was detected ten times or more. V gene TRBV12-3 or TRBV12-4 combines with J gene TRBJ1-2; D perhaps matches TRBD1 (6 bases). The CDR3 totals 13 residues. V gave up 7 bases and J gave up 2 bases, with 11 bases separating them. The CDR3 spells CASNGGQNYGYTF. DNA for the CDR3: TGTGCCAGCAATGGGGGGCAGAACTATGGCTACACCTTC.

At least ten counts were recorded for this clonotype. No conserved phenylalanine or tryptophan ends this CDR3, so it is likely a read error. It is unclear where the CDR3 begins or ends on the DNA, so no DNA is shown, and the CDR3 is as TCRdb lists it. The chain joins TRBV5-5 to TRBJ2-1; the table names TRBD1, a call not compared with the DNA. The CDR3 has 8 amino acids, counting both end residues. Per germline, CDR1 SGHKS and CDR2 YYEKEE (reference sequence). The CDR3 is CASSSDRG.

This clonotype has a count of ten or more. The chain has TRBV27 and TRBJ2-2; possibly TRBD2 for D (6 bases). With 5 bases removed from V and 5 bases from J, the gap between germline ends came to 15 bases. Germline V gene lookup returns CDR1 MNHEY and CDR2 SMNVEV (reference sequence). The CDR3 length is 15 residues. The CDR3: CASSPLRAGTGELFF. DNA for the CDR3: TGTGCCAGCAGTCCCCTGCGGGCGGGGACCGGGGAGCTGTTTTTT.

This clonotype was seen more than once but under ten times. Since a much larger clone is just one base distant, this may be a read error. The V call is TRBV24-1, the J call TRBJ1-1; D ambiguous. The CDR3 is 12 amino acids. Germline CDR1 is KGHDR and CDR2 is SFDVKD. V gave up 7 bases and J gave up 1 base, with 6 bases separating them. CDR3 sequence: CATRDGNTEAFF. In nucleotides, the CDR3 is TGTGCCACCAGGGACGGGAACACTGAAGCTTTCTTT.

This clonotype has a count of ten or more. The chain couples TRBV12-3 or TRBV12-4 to TRBJ2-3; D is uncertain. The CDR3 has 12 residues. Trimming removed 6 bases at V and 3 bases at J, with 7 bases between. The CDR3 DNA follows: TGTGCCAGCAGCCGTGGTACAGATACGCAGTATTTT. Translating it yields CASSRGTDTQYF.

The chain carries TRBV13 and TRBJ2-5; TRBD2 matches at 14 bases. Trimming took 1 base from V and 5 from J; bases not matched to a gene: 15. CDR1 and CDR2 (germline): PRHDT, FYEKMQ (reference sequence). The CDR3 extends over 20 amino acids. The CDR3 here is CASSLASGLAGAAVVETQYF. The CDR3 DNA follows: TGTGCCAGCAGCTTAGCCTCGGGACTAGCGGGAGCCGCCGTGGTCGAGACCCAGTACTTC. Full variable domain (rest looked up from reference TRBV13 and TRBJ2-5): AAGVIQSPRHLIKEKRETATLKCYPIPRHDTVYWYQQGPGQDPQFLISFYEKMQSDKGSIPDRFSAQQFSDYHSELNMSSLELGDSALYFCASSLASGLAGAAVVETQYFGPGTRLLVL.

In the case of this clonotype: This may come from a read error, since a much larger clone is one base off. The chain combines TRBV11-2 with TRBJ1-2; D is possibly TRBD1 (5 bases). In germline, CDR1 is SGHAT, CDR2 FQNNGV. The CDR3 totals 14 residues. The CDR3: CAGSLAQGYYGYTF. In DNA, the CDR3 is TGTGCCGGCAGCTTAGCGCAGGGTTACTATGGCTACACCTTC.

This clonotype was recorded at least ten times. The V gene is TRBV7-2, the J gene TRBJ2-7; 9 nucleotides match TRBD2. The CDR3 runs to 16 residues. Trimming at V came to 5 bases and at J to 2 bases, leaving 10 bases not matched to a gene. Germline loops: CDR1 SGHTA, CDR2 FQGNSA. DNA of the CDR3: TGTGCCAGCAGCGTTAGTGCAGCGGGAGGTGCCTACGAGCAGTACTTC. Translating it yields CASSVSAAGGAYEQYF.

The chain recombines TRBV14 with TRBJ2-7; TRBD2 is a possible D gene (5 bases). V was trimmed by 6 bases and J by 3 bases, leaving 15 bases between them. CDR1 is SGHDN, CDR2 FVKESK, per germline. This CDR3 spans 14 amino acids. DNA of the CDR3: TGTGCCAGCAGTCCTACACTAGTACTCTACGAGCAGTACTTC. Translated: CASSPTLVLYEQYF.

This clonotype was seen many times. V usage is TRBV24-1 and J usage is TRBJ2-1; TRBD1 might be the D (5 bases). Germline V gives CDR1 KGHDR, CDR2 SFDVKD. The V gene lost 3 bases and the J gene lost 2 bases, with 16 bases spanning the gap. This CDR3 region has 17 residues. For the CDR3, the DNA is TGTGCCACCAGTGATGGGGAATGGGGCGGACCCTACAATGAGCAGTTCTTC. Amino acid sequence: CATSDGEWGGPYNEQFF.

This clonotype was seen ten or more times. The genes are TRBV6-2 or TRBV6-3 and TRBJ2-1; 9 bases align to TRBD2. CDR1 is MNHEY, CDR2 SVGEGT, per germline. V dropped 6 bases and J dropped 9; count of bases not matched to a gene: 6. The CDR3 has 13 residues. CDR3 DNA: TGTGCCAGCAGCCGCGGGGGGGGCGCTGAGCAGTTCTTC. It codes for CASSRGGGAEQFF.